This T cell receptor (beta chain) came from a study of T-cell memory formation after mild COVID-19. This clonotype was observed a few times. The germline V gene has CDR1 MNHEY and CDR2 SVGAGI. The CDR3 length is 16 residues. Trimming took 5 bases from V and 2 from J, leaving 16 bases between them. A single record per CDR3 protein comes from TCRdb applying MiXCR to the 5' RACE reads. The data contain around 300,000 distinct CDR3 sequences, about a sixth of them singletons. V and J are TRBV6-5 and TRBJ1-5, with D perhaps matching TRBD1 (6 bases). The sample was PBMCs or a T cell subset sorted from them (not recorded which). The sequence was collected from a young man who had mild COVID-19 (a few samples of this study predate the infection). Cell type and time point are not known. The CDR3 DNA reads TGTGCCAGCAGTCCTTTGGGCAGGGGACGCAATCAGCCCCAGCATTTT. The encoded protein is CASSPLGRGRNQPQHF.